Shown below are 15 T cell receptor beta chains from a single sample sequenced in a study of blood T cell repertoires in COVID-19. TCRdb's copy holds only in-frame clones and misses some; the assay was immunoSEQ multiplex PCR. Here the sample spans roughly 100,000 clones, around 85% being singletons. Sequenced input: peripheral blood. All receptors come from a man older than 75 with active or convalescent COVID-19.

V usage is TRBV4-3 and J usage is TRBJ1-3, with 8 bases matching TRBD1. V lost 0 bases and J lost 7; bases outside the gene matches: 5. Germline CDR1 LGHNA, CDR2 YSLEER. This CDR3 comprises 15 residues. CDR3 DNA: TGCGCCAGCAGCCAAGATCACTGGACAGGGAACACCATATATTTT. Translated, it gives CASSQDHWTGNTIYF.

The genes are TRBV6-5 and TRBJ1-5; TRBD1 aligns across 9 bases. The CDR3 covers 13 residues. The V segment lost 8 bases and the J segment 10 bases; nucleotides outside the gene matches: 9. Germline V gene data show CDR1 as MNHEY and CDR2 as SVGAGI. CDR3 bases: TGTGCCAGCCGATCGGACAGGGGCAGACCCCAGCATTTT. It is translated as CASRSDRGRPQHF.

V and J are TRBV11-2 and TRBJ1-4, with 10 positions matching TRBD1. Looked up from germline, CDR1 is SGHAT and CDR2 is FQNNGV. The junction had 3 bases not matched to a gene; V was cut back by 4 bases and J by 7 bases. This CDR3 has 14 amino acids. This chain's CDR3 is CASSYGQGGEKLFF. The CDR3, as DNA: TGTGCCAGCAGCTACGGACAGGGGGGTGAAAAACTGTTTTTT.

The chain recombines TRBV6-2 or TRBV6-3 with TRBJ1-2; D unresolved. CDR1 MNHEY and CDR2 SVGEGT come from the germline V gene. V lost 2 bases, J lost 8 bases, and 15 bases lay in between. The CDR3 covers 14 residues. CDR3 sequence reads: CASSYGGNNNGYTF. The CDR3 coding sequence is TGTGCCAGCAGTTACGGCGGGAACAATAACGGCTACACCTTC.

This sequence joins TRBV9 and TRBJ1-6; tentatively, D is TRBD1 (5 bases). Trimming took 0 bases from V and 8 from J, leaving 12 bases between them. Germline V gives CDR1 SGDLS, CDR2 YYNGEE. This CDR3 is 15 amino acids long. For the CDR3, the DNA is TGTGCCAGCAGCGTAGGCAGGGAGGGAGATTCACCCCTCCACTTT. It is translated as CASSVGREGDSPLHF.

This clone has only a few counts. V is TRBV11-1 and J is TRBJ1-1; maybe TRBD1 (6 bases). Germline V gene data show CDR1 as SGHAT and CDR2 as FQDESV (reference sequence). Between the trimmed V and J ends, which lost 5 bases and 6 bases, there was a span of 13 bases. The CDR3 runs to 13 residues. The CDR3 DNA follows: TGTGCCAGCAGCCCAAAGACAGGTCCTGAAGCTTTCTTT. It translates to CASSPKTGPEAFF.

The CDR3 spells CASSLPTRAPGNTIYF. CDR3 coding DNA: TGTGCCAGCAGCCTCCCTACGAGGGCCCCTGGAAACACCATATATTTT. The J gene is TRBJ1-3, the V gene TRBV6-2 or TRBV6-3; D is unresolved. V lost 6 bases to trimming and J lost 2 bases, with 17 bases between them. The CDR3 has 16 residues. Germline V gene lookup returns CDR1 MNHEY and CDR2 SVGEGT.

This rearrangement joins TRBV18 to TRBJ2-3; D unresolved. The CDR3 spans 13 residues. CDR1 and CDR2 (germline): KGHSH, LQKENI. The V end was cut by 2 bases, the J end by 4 bases, with 7 bases between. The CDR3 sequence is CASSPEHADTQYF. The CDR3 nucleotides read TGTGCCAGCTCACCAGAACATGCAGATACGCAGTATTTT.

This clone appeared once. The genes are TRBV7-9 and TRBJ2-5; 11 bases fit TRBD1. Germline CDR1 is SEHNR and CDR2 is FQNEAQ (reference sequence). The CDR3 covers 15 residues. Trimming removed 5 bases from V and 2 bases from J; junction bases left unmatched: 4. This CDR3 is CASSPGDRGQETQYF. The CDR3 DNA reads as TGTGCCAGCAGCCCAGGGGACAGGGGGCAAGAGACCCAGTACTTC.

J is TRBJ2-4 and V is TRBV11-2; TRBD2 agrees at 9 bases. This CDR3 is 19 amino acids long. Germline V lookup: CDR1 SGHAT, CDR2 FQNNGV. Trimming took 4 bases from V and 0 from J; bases not matched to a gene: 13. The CDR3 spells CASSSVGASGVLAKNIQYF. DNA for the CDR3: TGTGCCAGCAGCTCAGTGGGGGCTAGCGGGGTACTAGCCAAAAACATTCAGTACTTC. Looking up the rest from reference TRBV11-2 and TRBJ2-4 gives the full variable domain: EAGVAQSPRYKIIEKRQSVAFWCNPISGHATLYWYQQILGQGPKLLIQFQNNGVVDDSQLPKDRFSAERLKGVDSTLKIQPAKLEDSAVYLCASSSVGASGVLAKNIQYFGAGTRLSVL.

This clone was detected ten times or more. V and J are TRBV20-1 and TRBJ2-7; a possible D gene is TRBD2 (5 bases). The CDR3 is made up of 11 amino acids. V was shortened by 7 bases and J by 6 bases, with 13 bases between the two germline ends. Germline loops: CDR1 DFQATT, CDR2 SNEGSKA (reference sequence). The CDR3 nucleotides read TGCAGTGGGGGAGTGGCTGGCGAGCAGTACTTC. It codes for CSGGVAGEQYF.

The V gene is TRBV30, the J gene TRBJ2-1, with 7 bases that match TRBD2. V dropped 5 bases and J dropped 4; count of bases not matched to a gene: 5. Looked up from germline, CDR1 is GTSNPN and CDR2 is SVGIG (reference sequence). CDR3 length equals 13 residues. Here the CDR3 DNA reads TGTGCCTGGGGCCCTAGCGGATACAATGAGCAGTTCTTC. It is translated as CAWGPSGYNEQFF.

The chain employs TRBV4-3 and TRBJ1-6; 8 bases match TRBD1. The CDR3 has 16 amino acids. CDR1 is LGHNA, CDR2 YSLEER, per germline. V lost 0 bases to trimming and J lost 7 bases; unmatched junction nucleotides: 5. The CDR3 bases are TGCGCCAGCAGCCAAGACCATAACAGGGGGAATTCACCCCTCCACTTT. The encoded protein is CASSQDHNRGNSPLHF.

J is TRBJ2-5 and V is TRBV30; possible D gene TRBD2, 7 bases. The CDR3 sequence is 14 residues long. V was trimmed by 2 bases and J by 1 base, leaving 11 bases between them. Germline lookup yields CDR1 GTSNPN and CDR2 SVGIG (reference sequence). This chain's CDR3 is CAWSRGALQETQYF. The CDR3 DNA reads TGTGCCTGGAGTCGGGGGGCCCTCCAAGAGACCCAGTACTTC.

The J gene is TRBJ2-2, the V gene TRBV30; 13 positions match TRBD2. The CDR3 sequence is 14 residues long. The trim removed 5 bases at V and 6 bases at J, leaving 3 bases unmatched. Germline CDR1 GTSNPN, CDR2 SVGIG (reference sequence). The CDR3: CAWSGLAGSGELFF. The CDR3, as DNA: TGTGCCTGGTCGGGACTAGCGGGGTCCGGGGAGCTGTTTTTT.